The 4 T cell receptor beta chains presented below share a single source sample, sequenced in a study of T cells in Graves' hyperthyroidism and ophthalmopathy. TCR beta CDR3 region amplification was performed from RNA transcripts. Researchers ran a first-round RT-PCR on the TCR CDR3 using the HTBI primer set. TCRdb redid the calling of the multiplex PCR reads with MiXCR, one entry per CDR3 protein. The sample contains about 610,000 distinct CDR3 sequences, about 15% of which appear only once. The sequencing sample was made of blood. These receptors all stem from a woman in her 40s with Graves' ophthalmopathy.

This clonotype has only a few counts. The V call is TRBV6-2 or TRBV6-3, the J call TRBJ1-1, with D unresolved. V lost 3 bases, J lost 0 bases, and 14 bases lay in between. The germline V gene has CDR1 MNHEY and CDR2 SVGEGT. The CDR3 runs 16 residues. Here the CDR3 DNA reads TGTGCCAGCAGTTATCCGACCCGAACCTTGAACACTGAAGCTTTCTTT. Translating gives CASSYPTRTLNTEAFF.

This chain connects TRBV7-8 to TRBJ2-4; D assignment may be TRBD1 or TRBD2 (5 bases each). This CDR3 has 15 amino acids. Germline V gene sequence: CDR1 SGHVS, CDR2 FQNEAQ. The V gene lost 5 bases and the J gene lost 5 bases, with 16 bases spanning the gap. The CDR3 loop reads CASSLGTAPQNIQYF. The CDR3 DNA is TGTGCCAGCAGCCTCGGGACCGCCCCTCAAAACATTCAGTACTTC.

This clonotype was seen at least ten times. The chain has TRBV28 and TRBJ1-2; D possibly corresponds to TRBD1 (6 bases). Trimming pared 2 bases from V and 5 bases from J, leaving 12 bases between. Germline loops: CDR1 MDHEN, CDR2 SYDVKM. The CDR3 is 14 residues long. The CDR3 spells CASSLGGRAYGYTF. The DNA for the CDR3 is TGTGCCAGCAGTTTAGGGGGCAGGGCGTATGGCTACACCTTC.

J is TRBJ2-5 and V is TRBV7-6, with a possible D match to TRBD1 (6 bases). Germline assignment: CDR1 SGHVS and CDR2 FNYEAQ. V gave up 4 bases and J gave up 7 bases, with 16 bases separating them. CDR3 size: 14 residues. In DNA, the CDR3 is TGTGCCAGCAGCTCTAACAGGGCTGGGGGGACCCAGTACTTC. This translates into CASSSNRAGGTQYF.